This T cell receptor beta chain was recovered during a study of blood T cell repertoires in COVID-19. Study overall: PBMCs, B-cell-depleted T cells, or T cells provided the cDNA or gDNA that made up the material.

The CDR3 contains 14 residues. V lost 4 bases and J lost 1, with 11 bases in between. Looked up from germline, CDR1 is SGHRS and CDR2 is YFSETQ. Methods used by the authors: Estimated nucleated cell counts came from reference gene primer amplification. Measured with immunoSEQ multiplex PCR; TCRdb has only the in-frame clones, and not every one. V and J calls and clone size follow that table, whereas D and trimming were derived from the DNA. The data hold 350,000 to 450,000 clones, with 86% observed a single time. The V gene is TRBV5-1, the J gene TRBJ1-2; possible D gene TRBD1, 5 bases. Sequencing was done on a sample of peripheral blood. This sequence originates from a woman aged 55-75 years with COVID-19, enrolled during active disease. CDR3 loop: CASSNRTSNYGYTF. The CDR3 DNA follows: TGCGCCAGCAGCAACAGGACCAGTAACTATGGCTACACCTTC. Combining the CDR3 with reference TRBV5-1 and TRBJ1-2 gives the whole variable domain KAGVTQTPRYLIKTRGQQVTLSCSPISGHRSVSWYQQTPGQGLQFLFEYFSETQRNKGNFPGRFSGRQFSNSRSEMNVSTLELGDSALYLCASSNRTSNYGYTFGSGTRLTVV.